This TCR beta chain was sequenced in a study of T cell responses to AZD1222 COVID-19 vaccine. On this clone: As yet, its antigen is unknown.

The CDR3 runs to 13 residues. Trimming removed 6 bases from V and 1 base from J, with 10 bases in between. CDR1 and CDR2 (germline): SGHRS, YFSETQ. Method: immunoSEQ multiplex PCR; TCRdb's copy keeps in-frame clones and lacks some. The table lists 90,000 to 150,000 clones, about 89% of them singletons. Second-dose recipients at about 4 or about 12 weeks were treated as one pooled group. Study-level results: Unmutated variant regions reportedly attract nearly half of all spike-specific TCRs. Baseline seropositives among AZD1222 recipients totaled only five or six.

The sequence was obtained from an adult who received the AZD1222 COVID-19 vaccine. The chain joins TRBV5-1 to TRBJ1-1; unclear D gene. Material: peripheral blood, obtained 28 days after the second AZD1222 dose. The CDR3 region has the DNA TGCGCCAGCACAGAGCGAGGGAACACTGAAGCTTTCTTT. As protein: CASTERGNTEAFF. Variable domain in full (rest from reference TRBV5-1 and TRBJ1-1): KAGVTQTPRYLIKTRGQQVTLSCSPISGHRSVSWYQQTPGQGLQFLFEYFSETQRNKGNFPGRFSGRQFSNSRSEMNVSTLELGDSALYLCASTERGNTEAFFGQGTRLTVV.